These 30 T cell receptor beta chains originate from one sample sequenced in a study of blood T cell repertoires in COVID-19. Sequencing was performed with immunoSEQ multiplex PCR; in TCRdb, only in-frame clones are kept and a portion is missing. The data contain some 180,000 clones, roughly four fifths of them singletons. Sequencing input: peripheral blood. The receptors stem from a middle-aged woman with COVID-19, enrolled during active disease.

To note about this clone: Sequence at one end of the junction differs from germline and may be a read error. The chain uses TRBV7-7 and TRBJ2-1, with a possible D match to TRBD2 (7 bases). This CDR3 is 15 amino acids long. Germline V gene lookup returns CDR1 SSHAT and CDR2 FNYEAQ (reference sequence). This CDR3 reads CASSISGEGHNEQFF. The CDR3 DNA reads as TGTGCTAGCAGCATTTCAGGGGAGGGGCACAATGAGCAGTTCTTC.

The rearrangement joins TRBV2 to TRBJ1-3; a weak D match, TRBD1 (5 bases). Germline V gene sequence: CDR1 SNHLY, CDR2 FYNNEI. The CDR3 runs to 13 residues. Between the trimmed V and J ends, which lost 4 bases and 3 bases, there was a span of 7 bases. The chain's CDR3 is CASSAGVGNTIYF. The CDR3 DNA is TGTGCCAGCAGTGCGGGGGTTGGAAACACCATATATTTT.

The chain links TRBV7-9 to TRBJ1-1; possible D gene TRBD1, 5 bases. Trimming left V 1 base short and J 1 base short, with 7 bases between. This CDR3 region has 14 residues. Per germline, CDR1 SEHNR and CDR2 FQNEAQ (reference sequence). The CDR3 bases are TGTGCCAGCAGCTTAGGGGGCCGGAACACTGAAGCTTTCTTT. Amino acid sequence: CASSLGGRNTEAFF.

The chain is built from TRBV7-8 and TRBJ1-1; D unclear. Trimming cost V 5 bases and J 6 bases, with 25 bases left between them. The CDR3 is 17 amino acids. CDR1 is SGHVS and CDR2 is FQNEAQ in the germline V gene. The CDR3 DNA reads TGTGCCAGCAGCCCTCAAAGTTCCGGGGAGTTACACTCTGAAGCTTTCTTT. Its translation is CASSPQSSGELHSEAFF.

This clone has just a few counts. V is TRBV7-9 and J is TRBJ2-7, with D possibly being TRBD2 (5 bases). The CDR3 is 14 residues long. Germline CDR1 is SEHNR and CDR2 is FQNEAQ (reference sequence). With 5 bases removed from V and 0 bases from J, the gap between germline ends came to 11 bases. The CDR3 sequence: CASSPRTRSYEQYF. In nucleotides, the CDR3 is TGTGCCAGCAGCCCTCGGACTCGCTCCTACGAGCAGTACTTC.

Concerning this clone itself: Sequence at one end of the junction differs from germline and may be a read error. The chain combines TRBV10-2 with TRBJ2-3; D is perhaps TRBD1 (5 bases). This CDR3 comprises 15 residues. Germline V gives CDR1 WSHSY, CDR2 SAAADI. The CDR3 reads CASREDSSPTDTQYF. The CDR3 DNA reads as TGCGCCAGCCGTGAAGACAGCTCCCCCACAGATACGCAGTATTTT.

The rearrangement joins TRBV29-1 to TRBJ2-3; D ambiguous. This CDR3 has 15 amino acids. V lost 4 bases to trimming and J lost 6 bases, with 20 bases between them. CDR1 and CDR2 (germline): SQVTM, ANQGSEA. CDR3 in amino acids: CSVVLMVAAQDTQYF. The CDR3 bases are TGCAGCGTTGTTTTGATGGTGGCAGCACAGGATACGCAGTATTTT.

J is TRBJ2-1 and V is TRBV28, with 7 bases fitting TRBD2. CDR1 is MDHEN and CDR2 is SYDVKM in the germline V gene. V lost 4 bases to trimming and J lost 2 bases; unmatched junction nucleotides: 5. The CDR3 is 15 residues long. The DNA of the CDR3 is TGTGCCAGCAGTTCCACCGGGACTACCTACAATGAGCAGTTCTTC. Amino acid sequence: CASSSTGTTYNEQFF.

This clone was counted a single time. J is TRBJ2-3 and V is TRBV4-2; 10 bases align to TRBD2. Losses at the gene ends were 0 bases for V and 5 bases for J; bases not matched to a gene: 11. CDR1 LGHNA and CDR2 YNFKEQ come from the germline V gene. CDR3 length: 18 amino acids. The CDR3 loop reads CASSQDGVAGGLGDTQYF. As DNA, the CDR3 is TGTGCCAGCAGCCAAGATGGAGTAGCGGGAGGACTGGGAGATACGCAGTATTTT.

The chain is built from TRBV4-2 and TRBJ1-2, with D uncertain. CDR1 and CDR2 from the germline V gene are LGHNA and YNFKEQ. The CDR3 spans 15 residues. V gave up 2 bases and J gave up 2 bases, with 12 bases separating them. The CDR3 nucleotides read TGTGCCAGCAGCCAACCCGAGCGTGCCAACTATGGCTACACCTTC. Its protein is CASSQPERANYGYTF.

The chain recombines TRBV9 with TRBJ1-1; 9 positions match TRBD1. The length of the CDR3 is 15 residues. Trimming at V came to 3 bases and at J to 6 bases, leaving 9 bases not matched to a gene. The V gene's germline CDR1 is SGDLS and CDR2 YYNGEE. As DNA, the CDR3 is TGTGCCAGCAGCGCCGTGGGACAGGGAAGGCCTGAAGCTTTCTTT. Its translation: CASSAVGQGRPEAFF. Full variable domain (outside the CDR3, taken from reference TRBV9 and TRBJ1-1): DSGVTQTPKHLITATGQRVTLRCSPRSGDLSVYWYQQSLDQGLQFLIQYYNGEERAKGNILERFSAQQFPDLHSELNLSSLELGDSALYFCASSAVGQGRPEAFFGQGTRLTVV.

This clone was counted between two and nine times. The V gene is TRBV4-1, the J gene TRBJ2-3; a possible D gene is TRBD2 (6 bases). The CDR3 totals 14 residues. With 2 bases removed from V and 0 bases from J, the gap between germline ends came to 6 bases. The germline V gene encodes CDR1 MGHRA and CDR2 YSYEKL. The CDR3 DNA is TGCGCCAGCAGCCAACGGGAGAGCACAGATACGCAGTATTTT. Its translation is CASSQRESTDTQYF.

The chain employs TRBV7-6 and TRBJ2-3; 13 bases line up with TRBD2. This CDR3 has 16 residues. Germline-derived CDR1 and CDR2 are SGHVS and FNYEAQ. V trimming: 5 bases; J trimming: 4 bases; junction bases outside the gene matches: 6. This CDR3 reads CASSPRLAGGADTQYF. The DNA of the CDR3 is TGTGCCAGCAGCCCAAGACTAGCGGGAGGTGCAGATACGCAGTATTTT.

The chain joins TRBV5-6 to TRBJ1-1; 7 positions agree with TRBD1. The V segment lost 5 bases and the J segment 6 bases; nucleotides outside the gene matches: 10. The CDR3 consists of 14 residues. Germline-derived CDR1 and CDR2 are SGHDT and YYEEEE. CDR3 sequence (DNA): TGTGCCAGCAGATCTCAACAGGGGTCGGCTGAAGCTTTCTTT. Translation: CASRSQQGSAEAFF.

The chain couples TRBV2 to TRBJ1-5; no reliable D call. Germline CDR1 SNHLY, CDR2 FYNNEI. V was clipped by 3 bases and J by 0 bases, with 6 bases between them. This CDR3 has 14 amino acids. CDR3 residues: CASSDVNSNQPQHF. In DNA form, the CDR3 reads TGTGCCAGCAGTGATGTAAATAGCAATCAGCCCCAGCATTTT.

The chain couples TRBV6-1 to TRBJ2-7; weak D call: TRBD1 (5 bases). In germline, CDR1 is MNHNS, CDR2 SASEGT. Trimming cost V 0 bases and J 3 bases, with 21 bases left between them. This CDR3 comprises 18 residues. CDR3 sequence reads: CASSEATVSFGNFYEQYV. CDR3 sequence (DNA): TGTGCCAGCAGTGAAGCGACAGTGAGTTTCGGAAACTTCTACGAGCAGTACGTC.

For the CDR3, the DNA is TGTGCCAGCTCACCAAGTATGAGGAACACTGAAGCTTTCTTT. It yields the protein CASSPSMRNTEAFF. J is TRBJ1-1 and V is TRBV18, with D unresolved. With 2 bases removed from V and 1 base from J, the gap between germline ends came to 8 bases. Germline lookup yields CDR1 KGHSH and CDR2 LQKENI. This CDR3 contains 14 residues. Combining the CDR3 with reference TRBV18 and TRBJ1-1 gives the whole variable domain NAGVMQNPRHLVRRRGQEARLRCSPMKGHSHVYWYRQLPEEGLKFMVYLQKENIIDESGMPKERFSAEFPKEGPSILRIQQVVRGDSAAYFCASSPSMRNTEAFFGQGTRLTVV.

This rearrangement joins TRBV29-1 to TRBJ1-1; possibly TRBD1 for D (6 bases). Germline V lookup: CDR1 SQVTM, CDR2 ANQGSEA. V was trimmed by 7 bases and J by 0 bases, leaving 12 bases between them. The CDR3 consists of 13 residues. The CDR3 nucleotides are TGCAGCGCCGGACAGTACATGAACACTGAAGCTTTCTTT. Translating gives CSAGQYMNTEAFF.

The rearrangement joins TRBV5-8 to TRBJ2-3; the match to TRBD2 covers 8 bases. CDR3 size: 13 residues. Per the germline V gene, CDR1 is SGHTS and CDR2 is YDEGEE. The V segment lost 5 bases and the J segment 3 bases; nucleotides outside the gene matches: 2. CDR3: CASRERGTDTQYF. Written as DNA, the CDR3 is TGTGCCAGCAGAGAGCGGGGGACAGATACGCAGTATTTT.

The V and J genes are TRBV11-2 and TRBJ2-5; tentatively, D is TRBD2 (6 bases). Germline V CDR1 and CDR2: SGHAT, FQNNGV. V gave up 0 bases and J gave up 5 bases, with 10 bases separating them. This CDR3 contains 14 residues. The CDR3 region has the DNA TGTGCCAGCAGCTTAGATGGGGGGTTGGAGACCCAGTACTTC. Encoded protein: CASSLDGGLETQYF.

This clone was counted a single time. The J gene is TRBJ2-1, the V gene TRBV6-5; 12 nucleotides agree with TRBD2. V dropped 2 bases and J dropped 7; count of bases not matched to a gene: 3. This CDR3 is built from 15 residues. The germline V gene has CDR1 MNHEY and CDR2 SVGAGI. CDR3: CASSYRLAGENEQFF. Here the CDR3 DNA reads TGTGCCAGCAGTTACAGACTAGCGGGAGAAAATGAGCAGTTCTTC.

V gene TRBV5-5 combines with J gene TRBJ1-5; D is possibly TRBD1 (5 bases). From germline, CDR1 is SGHKS and CDR2 YYEKEE (reference sequence). Trimming removed 0 bases from V and 2 bases from J, with 9 bases in between. The CDR3 consists of 15 residues. The CDR3 region is CASSLEGVGNQPQHF. Written as DNA, the CDR3 is TGTGCCAGCAGCTTGGAAGGGGTTGGCAATCAGCCCCAGCATTTT.

The chain uses TRBV2 and TRBJ1-1; 12 bases line up with TRBD1. CDR1 is SNHLY, CDR2 FYNNEI, per germline. The V gene end was trimmed by 6 bases and the J gene end by 1 base; junction bases not matched to a gene: 3. The CDR3 has 15 residues. The CDR3 reads CASSRDRGPNTEAFF. DNA for the CDR3: TGTGCCAGCAGCCGGGACAGGGGGCCGAACACTGAAGCTTTCTTT.

The chain uses TRBV4-1 and TRBJ2-1, with D hard to call. The CDR3 is 14 residues long. The germline V gene encodes CDR1 MGHRA and CDR2 YSYEKL. The V end lost 1 base, the J end lost 4 bases, and 8 bases lay between the germline ends. The CDR3 sequence is CASSQVPTYNEQFF. The CDR3 nucleotides read TGCGCCAGCAGCCAAGTACCCACTTACAATGAGCAGTTCTTC.

The chain couples TRBV27 to TRBJ2-5; no clear D gene. The germline CDR1 and CDR2 sequences are MNHEY and SMNVEV (reference sequence). V dropped 5 bases and J dropped 7 bases, with 14 bases sitting between them. This CDR3 spans 13 amino acids. The CDR3 reads CASSLAGDGTQYF. In DNA, the CDR3 is TGTGCCAGCAGTCTCGCCGGTGATGGGACCCAGTACTTC.

The chain joins TRBV4-2 to TRBJ1-3; TRBD1 matches 8 bases. CDR3 size: 16 residues. Germline V gene lookup returns CDR1 LGHNA and CDR2 YNFKEQ. The J segment lost 3 bases and the V segment lost 3 bases, leaving 7 bases of the junction unmatched. The chain's CDR3 is CASSQTTGANGNTIYF. The CDR3 nucleotides read TGTGCCAGCAGCCAGACGACAGGGGCGAATGGAAACACCATATATTTT.

This clone has more than one count but fewer than ten. This sequence joins TRBV15 and TRBJ2-6; 12 nucleotides align to TRBD2. Germline-derived CDR1 and CDR2 are LNHNV and YYDKDF (reference sequence). This CDR3 has 18 residues. The V and J ends lost 5 bases and 1 base, in that order; junction bases with no gene match: 6. CDR3 region: CATSGSSGRGSGANVLTF. The CDR3 DNA follows: TGTGCCACCAGCGGTTCTAGCGGGAGGGGGTCTGGGGCCAACGTCCTGACTTTC.

The chain has TRBV9 and TRBJ1-6, with D unclear. V lost 2 bases, J lost 5 bases, and 8 bases lay in between. Germline loops: CDR1 SGDLS, CDR2 YYNGEE. CDR3 length equals 14 residues. The CDR3, as DNA: TGTGCCAGCAGCGTGCGAGCCGATAATTCACCCCTCCACTTT. Its translation is CASSVRADNSPLHF.

This clone occurred once. The chain links TRBV28 to TRBJ2-3; 7 bases line up with TRBD2. Germline V gene sequence: CDR1 MDHEN, CDR2 SYDVKM. Losses at the gene ends were 3 bases for V and 2 bases for J; bases not matched to a gene: 2. This CDR3 is built from 14 residues. The DNA of the CDR3 is TGTGCCAGCAGTTTGACTAGCTACACAGATACGCAGTATTTT. Amino acids: CASSLTSYTDTQYF.

The CDR3 here is CASSSVARSNQPQHF. As DNA, the CDR3 is TGTGCCAGCAGCTCAGTAGCGAGAAGCAATCAGCCCCAGCATTTT. The chain combines TRBV5-5 with TRBJ1-5, with D unclear. Trimming took off 3 bases at V and 1 base at J, with 11 bases between the two ends. The germline CDR1 and CDR2 sequences are SGHKS and YYEKEE (reference sequence). The CDR3 extends over 15 amino acids. The variable domain in full, with the rest retrieved from reference TRBV5-5 and TRBJ1-5, is DAGVTQSPTHLIKTRGQQVTLRCSPISGHKSVSWYQQVLGQGPQFIFQYYEKEERGRGNFPDRFSARQFPNYSSELNVNALLLGDSALYLCASSSVARSNQPQHFGDGTRLSIL.